One and the same sample provided the 21 T cell receptor beta chains below, sequenced in a study of blood T cell repertoires in COVID-19. The assay was immunoSEQ multiplex PCR, and TCRdb's table has in-frame clones only and misses some. The sample carries about 190,000 clones, around four fifths recorded once. Sequencing was performed on peripheral blood. The receptor set was obtained from a human donor in a cohort sampled during active COVID-19.

J is TRBJ1-1 and V is TRBV11-2; D unclear. V lost 3 bases, J lost 4 bases, and 15 bases lay in between. The CDR3 runs 15 residues. In germline, CDR1 is SGHAT, CDR2 FQNNGV. The CDR3 region is CASSFYAGIGTEAFF. CDR3 nucleotides: TGTGCCAGCAGCTTCTATGCGGGCATCGGCACTGAAGCTTTCTTT.

This chain uses TRBV5-3 with TRBJ1-6; D is ambiguous. TRBV5-3 is an ORF for which the function is uncertain. The CDR3 is 14 residues long. Deletions cut 9 bases from V and 0 bases from J, with 10 bases between. CDR3: CATYRDSYNSPLHF. DNA of the CDR3: TGTGCCACCTACAGAGACTCCTATAATTCACCCCTCCACTTT.

The chain is built from TRBV11-2 and TRBJ2-2; no clear D gene. V gave up 5 bases and J gave up 4 bases, with 8 bases separating them. Germline V lookup: CDR1 SGHAT, CDR2 FQNNGV. This CDR3 contains 13 residues. The CDR3 region has the DNA TGTGCCAGCAGCCCCACTTTCACCGGGGAGCTGTTTTTT. Its translation: CASSPTFTGELFF.

The chain joins TRBV28 to TRBJ2-7; the D gene is possibly TRBD2 (5 bases). The germline V and J ends were trimmed by 5 bases and 3 bases, with 17 bases remaining between them. This CDR3 contains 15 residues. Germline V CDR1 and CDR2: MDHEN, SYDVKM. The CDR3 sequence: CASSTSSIRGYEQYF. The DNA for the CDR3 is TGTGCCAGCAGTACCAGCTCGATTCGGGGCTACGAGCAGTACTTC.

This clone was picked up a small number of times. The chain couples TRBV27 to TRBJ2-7; 12 nucleotides match TRBD2. Trimming removed 4 bases from V and 11 bases from J; junction bases left unmatched: 9. This CDR3 contains 14 residues. The V gene's germline CDR1 is MNHEY and CDR2 SMNVEV (reference sequence). The CDR3 region has the DNA TGTGCCAGCAGTTCCTTGACTAGCGGGGGTGCCGAGTACTTC. It is translated as CASSSLTSGGAEYF.

This clone occurred once. Other DNA sequences from this sample encode an identical CDR3 as well. The rearrangement joins TRBV9 to TRBJ1-1; no definite D call. CDR3 size: 15 residues. The ends were cut back, 0 bases at V and 0 bases at J, with 9 bases in the middle. Germline V CDR1 and CDR2: SGDLS, YYNGEE. The CDR3 here is CASSVVPEMNTEAFF. CDR3 DNA sequence: TGTGCCAGCAGCGTAGTTCCGGAGATGAACACTGAAGCTTTCTTT.

The V call is TRBV27, the J call TRBJ2-1; 9 bases are a match to TRBD2. The CDR3 length is 14 residues. With V trimmed by 6 bases and J by 3 bases, 3 bases remained unmatched. Germline loops: CDR1 MNHEY, CDR2 SMNVEV (reference sequence). The CDR3 here is CASRIAGDYNEQFF. DNA of the CDR3: TGTGCCAGCAGAATAGCGGGAGACTACAATGAGCAGTTCTTC.

The V and J genes are TRBV12-5 and TRBJ2-2, with D perhaps TRBD1 (5 bases). There are 16 residues in the CDR3. Per the germline V gene, CDR1 is LGHNT and CDR2 is FRNRAP. V was pared by 5 bases and J by 4 bases, with 17 bases between. The CDR3 loop reads CASGIGVTAGTGELFF. CDR3 sequence (DNA): TGTGCTAGTGGTATAGGGGTAACCGCTGGCACCGGGGAGCTGTTTTTT.

In DNA, the CDR3 is TGTGCCAGCAGTGCGGGACAGGGTAATCCCCTCCACTTT. Translation: CASSAGQGNPLHF. The chain is built from TRBV6-6 and TRBJ1-6; 9 bases match TRBD1. Germline V gives CDR1 MNHNY, CDR2 SVGAGI (reference sequence). This CDR3 spans 13 amino acids. V gave up 5 bases and J gave up 13 bases; unmatched junction bases: 6.

This chain joins TRBV2 and TRBJ2-7, with 8 positions matching TRBD2. J was trimmed by 11 bases and V by 8 bases; bases with no gene match: 11. This CDR3 has 12 amino acids. The germline CDR1 and CDR2 sequences are SNHLY and FYNNEI. This chain's CDR3 is CASWAGTRGKYV. The CDR3 region has the DNA TGTGCCAGCTGGGCCGGGACTAGGGGGAAGTACGTC.

J is TRBJ2-3 and V is TRBV11-1; 8 positions match TRBD2. After removal of 2 bases from V and 1 base from J, the junction contained 2 bases not matched to a gene. In germline, CDR1 is SGHAT, CDR2 FQDESV (reference sequence). The CDR3 covers 15 residues. For the CDR3, the DNA is TGTGCCAGCAGCTTAATCGGGGGGGGCACAGATACGCAGTATTTT. It yields the protein CASSLIGGGTDTQYF.

The V gene is TRBV7-8, the J gene TRBJ1-2, with a possible D match to TRBD1 (6 bases). The V gene lost 1 base and the J gene lost 2 bases, with 8 bases spanning the gap. Germline V CDR1 and CDR2: SGHVS, FQNEAQ. The CDR3 length is 14 residues. CDR3 sequence: CASSLEDRNYGYTF. The CDR3 DNA sequence: TGTGCCAGCAGCTTAGAAGACAGGAACTATGGCTACACCTTC. The full variable domain, rest sourced from reference TRBV7-8 and TRBJ1-2, is GAGVSQSPRYKVAKRGQDVALRCDPISGHVSLFWYQQALGQGPEFLTYFQNEAQLDKSGLPSDRFFAERPEGSVSTLKIQRTQQEDSAVYLCASSLEDRNYGYTFGSGTRLTVV.

The DNA of the CDR3 is TGTGCCAGCATCCGGGAGGGCCGGTCCTACAATGAGCAGTTCTTC. Its protein product is CASIREGRSYNEQFF. V is TRBV27 and J is TRBJ2-1; 8 bases agree with TRBD2. Germline V gene data show CDR1 as MNHEY and CDR2 as SMNVEV (reference sequence). The CDR3 spans 15 residues. Trimming removed 7 bases from V and 1 base from J; junction bases left unmatched: 6.

The chain employs TRBV15 and TRBJ1-5; no clear D. This CDR3 spans 15 amino acids. V lost 3 bases, J lost 6 bases, and 15 bases lay in between. Germline V gene lookup returns CDR1 LNHNV and CDR2 YYDKDF (reference sequence). The CDR3 DNA is TGTGCCACCAGCAGCCCCGGGGAGGGCGGTCAGCCCCAGCATTTT. It is translated as CATSSPGEGGQPQHF.

This clone has just one count. The chain couples TRBV9 to TRBJ1-1; tentative D call: TRBD1 (5 bases). Germline CDR1 is SGDLS and CDR2 is YYNGEE. The germline V and J ends were trimmed by 2 bases and 6 bases, with 14 bases remaining between them. This CDR3 spans 14 amino acids. CDR3 nucleotides: TGTGCCAGCAGCGTTCCATCTGGGGCTTCTGAAGCTTTCTTT. The encoded protein is CASSVPSGASEAFF.

The gene calls are TRBV21-1 and TRBJ2-7; whether TRBD2, the table's D call, matches the DNA was not checked. TRBV21-1 counts as a pseudogene. CDR3 size: 17 residues. For the CDR3, the DNA is TGTGCCGCATTACTAGGTAGCGGGGGTAGTCCAGTCGACGAGCAGTACGTC. Translated, it gives CAALLGSGGSPVDEQYV.

This clone appeared once. This chain uses TRBV6-1 with TRBJ1-2; D unresolved. The V and J ends lost 1 base and 8 bases respectively, with 26 bases between them. CDR1 and CDR2 (germline): MNHNS, SASEGT. The CDR3 sequence is 18 residues long. CDR3 protein: CASSEVGVIGRHSRGYTF. In DNA form, the CDR3 reads TGTGCCAGCAGTGAAGTTGGAGTCATCGGTAGGCATTCTAGGGGCTACACCTTC.

V usage is TRBV6-5 and J usage is TRBJ1-5, with a possible D match to TRBD1 (6 bases). The CDR3 loop spans 13 amino acids. CDR1 and CDR2 from the germline V gene are MNHEY and SVGAGI. V shed 8 bases and J shed 7 bases, with 15 bases lying between them. CDR3 region: CASAGQNHQPQHF. CDR3 nucleotide sequence: TGTGCCAGCGCAGGACAGAATCACCAGCCCCAGCATTTT.

The gene calls are TRBV6-6 and TRBJ1-4; TRBD1 aligns across 7 bases. The CDR3 covers 15 residues. V shed 4 bases and J 8 bases; nucleotides not matched to a gene: 10. Germline lookup yields CDR1 MNHNY and CDR2 SVGAGI (reference sequence). CDR3 bases: TGTGCCAGCAGTTTGTCAACAGGGGTACGGGAAAAACTGTTTTTT. It is translated as CASSLSTGVREKLFF.

The chain couples TRBV18 to TRBJ2-5; D gene ambiguous. V lost 2 bases to trimming and J lost 1 base, with 5 bases between them. CDR1 and CDR2 (germline): KGHSH, LQKENI. CDR3 length: 13 amino acids. The CDR3 bases are TGTGCCAGCTCACCAGAGGTCCAAGAGACCCAGTACTTC. This gives the protein CASSPEVQETQYF. The full variable domain, with the rest looked up from reference TRBV18 and TRBJ2-5, is NAGVMQNPRHLVRRRGQEARLRCSPMKGHSHVYWYRQLPEEGLKFMVYLQKENIIDESGMPKERFSAEFPKEGPSILRIQQVVRGDSAAYFCASSPEVQETQYFGPGTRLLVL.

This clone was seen more than once but under ten times. The chain has TRBV9 and TRBJ1-6, with D possibly matching TRBD1 (5 bases). Germline V gene lookup returns CDR1 SGDLS and CDR2 YYNGEE. Trimming left V 4 bases short and J 7 bases short, with 15 bases between. There are 15 residues in the CDR3. CDR3 nucleotide sequence: TGTGCCAGCAGCCCCGGAAGGGGCCGGAATTCACCCCTCCACTTT. This translates into CASSPGRGRNSPLHF.